A selection of T cell receptor beta chains follows, all from one sample in a study of monozygotic twins with inflammatory bowel disease. TCRdb reprocessed the 5' RACE reads and keeps a single row for each CDR3 protein, giving no DNA. This repertoire includes around 150,000 distinct CDR3 sequences. Sequencing was carried out using blood. Every receptor here comes from a human donor with ulcerative colitis or Crohn's disease, or a healthy co-twin of an affected twin (not recorded which). Both conserved end residues are part of each CDR3.

CDR3aa: CATGTGSGYEQYF
v_gene: TRBV24-1
j_gene: TRBJ2-7

CDR3aa: CASSFGAANQPQHF
v_gene: TRBV27
j_gene: TRBJ1-5

CDR3aa: CASKSSRANTGELFF
v_gene: TRBV19
j_gene: TRBJ2-2

CDR3aa: CASSVDVNTEAFF
v_gene: TRBV7-6
j_gene: TRBJ1-1

CDR3aa: CASSYSNGDGPGEDTQYF
v_gene: TRBV6-5
j_gene: TRBJ2-3

CDR3aa: CSARDRRGGNQETQYF
v_gene: TRBV20-1
j_gene: TRBJ2-5

CDR3aa: CASSRLTANTEAFF
v_gene: TRBV12-3/TRBV12-4
j_gene: TRBJ1-1

CDR3aa: CASSLEARQPYEQYF
v_gene: TRBV5-1
j_gene: TRBJ2-7

CDR3aa: CASSLGGNNGYTF
v_gene: TRBV7-9
j_gene: TRBJ1-2

CDR3aa: CASSPLRWTGGINSPLHF
v_gene: TRBV18
j_gene: TRBJ1-6

CDR3aa: CASSLAAGNSYEQYF
v_gene: TRBV11-3
j_gene: TRBJ2-7

CDR3aa: CSVVTAQPQHF
v_gene: TRBV29-1
j_gene: TRBJ1-5

CDR3aa: CASSHGGGSIYEQYF
v_gene: TRBV9
j_gene: TRBJ2-7

CDR3aa: CASSEPGQNENLFF
v_gene: TRBV25-1
j_gene: TRBJ1-4

CDR3aa: CASSPGRANEQYF
v_gene: TRBV7-2
j_gene: TRBJ2-7

CDR3aa: CASSFLADSYEQYF
v_gene: TRBV7-9
j_gene: TRBJ2-7

CDR3aa: CASSLLTSGGARGDTQYF
v_gene: TRBV7-6
j_gene: TRBJ2-3

CDR3aa: CASSYGEHAYEQYF
v_gene: TRBV6-6
j_gene: TRBJ2-7

CDR3aa: CSARAPGQGQPQHF
v_gene: TRBV20-1
j_gene: TRBJ1-5

CDR3aa: CASSYVGGDTEAFF
v_gene: TRBV6-5
j_gene: TRBJ1-1

CDR3aa: CSVGREMGYGYTF
v_gene: TRBV29-1
j_gene: TRBJ1-2

CDR3aa: CASSSELALSTDTQYF
v_gene: TRBV5-1
j_gene: TRBJ2-3

CDR3aa: CSARKGTGAGETQYF
v_gene: TRBV20-1
j_gene: TRBJ2-5

CDR3aa: CASRSTSASGGTDTQYF
v_gene: TRBV13
j_gene: TRBJ2-3

CDR3aa: CASSQGRGYTF
v_gene: TRBV5-6
j_gene: TRBJ1-2

CDR3aa: CASSSRNQPQHF
v_gene: TRBV3-1
j_gene: TRBJ1-5

CDR3aa: CASSLSTGVNQPQHF
v_gene: TRBV7-2
j_gene: TRBJ1-5

CDR3aa: CSANLDSNSPLHF
v_gene: TRBV20-1
j_gene: TRBJ1-6

CDR3aa: CASSPDGTGGSPLHF
v_gene: TRBV18
j_gene: TRBJ1-6

CDR3aa: CASSLRQGNEKLFF
v_gene: TRBV3-1
j_gene: TRBJ1-4

CDR3aa: CASSRNGGETQYF
v_gene: TRBV7-2
j_gene: TRBJ2-5

CDR3aa: CSAIEAGQFTEAFF
v_gene: TRBV20-1
j_gene: TRBJ1-1

CDR3aa: CASSPGTSDTQYF
v_gene: TRBV11-2
j_gene: TRBJ2-3

CDR3aa: CASSKSSGGANEQFF
v_gene: TRBV6-4
j_gene: TRBJ2-1

CDR3aa: CASSPRDSGANVLTF
v_gene: TRBV5-1
j_gene: TRBJ2-6

CDR3aa: CASTAPFYNEQFF
v_gene: TRBV28
j_gene: TRBJ2-1

CDR3aa: CATRGLADTDTQYF
v_gene: TRBV15
j_gene: TRBJ2-3

CDR3aa: CASSQDLLDTGELFF
v_gene: TRBV4-3
j_gene: TRBJ2-2

CDR3aa: CASSIASRSSYNSPLHF
v_gene: TRBV9
j_gene: TRBJ1-6

CDR3aa: CARPGGLSNYGYTF
v_gene: TRBV27
j_gene: TRBJ1-2

CDR3aa: CASSLVAGDLDEQFF
v_gene: TRBV7-2
j_gene: TRBJ2-1

CDR3aa: CAAHMDGTYEQYF
v_gene: TRBV21-1
j_gene: TRBJ2-7

CDR3aa: CASSEDPLREQYF
v_gene: TRBV14
j_gene: TRBJ2-7

CDR3aa: CASSHTGAEQYF
v_gene: TRBV7-2
j_gene: TRBJ2-7

CDR3aa: CSAKTSWQETQYF
v_gene: TRBV20-1
j_gene: TRBJ2-5

CDR3aa: CASSLRSGDGNTIYF
v_gene: TRBV7-6
j_gene: TRBJ1-3

CDR3aa: CASSLVRYTQYF
v_gene: TRBV7-2
j_gene: TRBJ2-3

CDR3aa: CSARDDRGLYEQYF
v_gene: TRBV20-1
j_gene: TRBJ2-7

CDR3aa: CASSPGTAPFYEQYF
v_gene: TRBV7-6
j_gene: TRBJ2-7

CDR3aa: CASSEAFQETQYF
v_gene: TRBV2
j_gene: TRBJ2-5

CDR3aa: CSARAGYSNQPQHF
v_gene: TRBV20-1
j_gene: TRBJ1-5

CDR3aa: CSVELIDNTDTQYF
v_gene: TRBV29-1
j_gene: TRBJ2-3

CDR3aa: CSALDREPKETQYF
v_gene: TRBV20-1
j_gene: TRBJ2-5

CDR3aa: CSVEVIPDTQYF
v_gene: TRBV29-1
j_gene: TRBJ2-3

CDR3aa: CSANPRGAGELFF
v_gene: TRBV20-1
j_gene: TRBJ2-2

CDR3aa: CASSGGGGVFNEQFF
v_gene: TRBV5-1
j_gene: TRBJ2-1

CDR3aa: CAVLPGTSGWFGANVLTF
v_gene: TRBV7-8
j_gene: TRBJ2-6

CDR3aa: CASSLLCWSGGRSNQPQHF
v_gene: TRBV7-3
j_gene: TRBJ1-5

CDR3aa: CSATGLAGSQETQYF
v_gene: TRBV20-1
j_gene: TRBJ2-5